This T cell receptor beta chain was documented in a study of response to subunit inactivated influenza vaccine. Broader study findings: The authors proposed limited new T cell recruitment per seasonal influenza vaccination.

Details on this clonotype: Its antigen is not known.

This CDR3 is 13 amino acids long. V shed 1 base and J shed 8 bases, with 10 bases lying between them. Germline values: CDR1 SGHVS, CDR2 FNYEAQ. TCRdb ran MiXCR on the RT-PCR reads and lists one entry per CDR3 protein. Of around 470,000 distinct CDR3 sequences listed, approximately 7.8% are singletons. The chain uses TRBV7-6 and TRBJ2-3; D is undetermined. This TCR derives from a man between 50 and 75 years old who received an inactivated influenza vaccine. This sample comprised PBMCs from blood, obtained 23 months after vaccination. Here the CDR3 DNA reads TGTGCCAGCAGCTTAGACCCAAGGGTTACGCAGTATTTT. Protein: CASSLDPRVTQYF.